The source of this T cell receptor beta chain is a study of T cell responses to AZD1222 COVID-19 vaccine. The CDR3 consists of 12 residues. V gave up 6 bases and J gave up 3 bases, with 6 bases separating them. Concerning this clone: Its antigen is undetermined.

Second-dose intervals of approximately 4 or approximately 12 weeks were pooled. The protocol was immunoSEQ multiplex PCR, while the TCRdb copy is restricted to in-frame clones and leaves out a portion. Here the sample spans approximately 42,000 clones, around 88% being singletons. Overall study results and limits: Spike-wide coverage was observed for vaccine-associated CD4 TCRs, with dominant responses at 160-218 and 743-854. None of the repertoires were sampled until the peak T cell response had passed. The reported proportion of spike-specific TCRs targeting unmutated variant regions was nearly half.

V is TRBV12-3 or TRBV12-4 and J is TRBJ2-1; D not certain. The sequence was collected from an adult who received the AZD1222 COVID-19 vaccine. The sequenced sample was peripheral blood, obtained 28 days after the second AZD1222 dose. The CDR3 bases are TGTGCCAGCAGCCCTTACTACAATGAGCAGTTCTTC. Encoded protein: CASSPYYNEQFF.